This T cell receptor beta chain was captured by sequencing in a study of T cell clonotyping in hematopoietic cell transplantation. Study findings and constraints: Recipient TCR diversity dropped after transplant; expanded clonotypes rose from day 30 to 180. Few recipient clonotypes overlapped donors; over 95% were de novo at given depth.

Blood collection times were about day -28 and days 30, 100, 180 posttransplant. This clone is large in the sample. Antigen: not known. The CDR3 extends over 13 amino acids. CDR1 and CDR2 (germline): SGHTS, YDEGEE. Trimming cost V 4 bases and J 2 bases, with 10 bases left between them. The table came from immunoSEQ multiplex PCR; TCRdb's copy has only in-frame clones and leaves some out. In the table there are about 2,500 clones, approximately 84% of which are singletons. This rearrangement joins TRBV5-8 to TRBJ2-7; perhaps TRBD1 as D (6 bases). This clonotype originated in a male patient between 60 and 69 years old who had an allogeneic stem cell transplant, so T cells may come from the graft donor. Some clones in this sample may be carry-over from other donors' samples. This specimen was peripheral blood mononuclear cells, taken 180 days after allogeneic stem cell transplant. The DNA of the CDR3 is TGTGCCAGCAGCCGGGGACATACCTACGAGCAGTACTTC. Translating it yields CASSRGHTYEQYF. The entire variable domain, with the rest obtained from reference TRBV5-8 and TRBJ2-7, is as follows: EAGVTQSPTHLIKTRGQQATLRCSPISGHTSVYWYQQALGLGLQFLLWYDEGEERNRGNFPPRFSGRQFPNYSSELNVNALELEDSALYLCASSRGHTYEQYFGPGTRLTVT.